This entry lists 10 T cell receptor beta chains sequenced from one sample in a study of metastatic and nonmetastatic thyroid tumors. Thyroid surgery took place with no prior treatment in any patient. TCRdb called clones again from the PCR reads with MiXCR. The sample lists around 89,000 clones, about 16% occurring once. The sequenced sample was blood. The receptor source for this set is a female donor with papillary thyroid cancer or a benign thyroid nodule (not recorded which). Some clones in this sample may be carry-over from other donors' samples.

This clone showed up many times. The chain couples TRBV20-1 to TRBJ1-5, with a possible D match to TRBD1 (5 bases). Germline CDR1 reads DFQATT; CDR2 reads SNEGSKA (reference sequence). The CDR3 length is 15 residues. The ends were cut back, 6 bases at V and 5 bases at J, with 20 bases in the middle. The CDR3: CSAQPSRGRDQPQHF. The CDR3 DNA is TGCAGTGCCCAACCATCGAGGGGTCGGGATCAGCCCCAGCATTTT.

This clone was detected ten times or more. The gene calls are TRBV6-2 or TRBV6-3 and TRBJ1-5, with a possible D match to TRBD1 (5 bases). CDR1 and CDR2 from the germline V gene are MNHEY and SVGEGT. The V end was cut by 2 bases, the J end by 2 bases, with 10 bases between. CDR3 size: 15 residues. In nucleotides, the CDR3 is TGTGCCAGCAGTTACGGTCTGGGGGGCAATCAGCCCCAGCATTTT. Amino acid sequence: CASSYGLGGNQPQHF.

This clone has more than one count but fewer than ten. The sample contains more than one DNA sequence encoding this CDR3. The chain couples TRBV4-1 to TRBJ1-4, with D unclear. Germline loops: CDR1 MGHRA, CDR2 YSYEKL. V was shortened by 1 base and J by 5 bases, with 8 bases between the two germline ends. The CDR3 contains 14 residues. The CDR3 is CASSQVVSNEKLFF. In DNA, the CDR3 is TGCGCCAGCAGCCAAGTGGTCTCAAATGAAAAACTGTTTTTT.

There are many counts of this clone. The CDR3: CASRDRGEGYTF. CDR3 coding DNA: TGTGCCAGCAGAGACAGGGGAGAGGGCTACACCTTC. The gene calls are TRBV6-1 and TRBJ1-2; 8 bases fit TRBD1. Germline V gene sequence: CDR1 MNHNS, CDR2 SASEGT. The CDR3 has 12 amino acids. V was clipped by 6 bases and J by 8 bases; unmatched bases: 5.

As to this clone: A clone one base away is much larger, so this may be a read error. The V and J genes are TRBV5-1 and TRBJ2-5, with 11 bases identical to TRBD2. This CDR3 has 16 residues. Germline CDR1 SGHRS, CDR2 YFSETQ. In DNA form, the CDR3 reads TGCGCCAGCAGCTTGGTCCGACTAGCGGGGCAAGAGACCCAGTGCTTC. Protein sequence: CASSLVRLAGQETQCF.

This clone was counted at least ten times. This chain uses TRBV2 with TRBJ1-3, with TRBD1 as a possible D gene (6 bases). V shed 0 bases and J shed 4 bases, with 13 bases lying between them. Germline V gives CDR1 SNHLY, CDR2 FYNNEI. The CDR3 has 16 amino acids. The CDR3, as DNA: TGTGCCAGCAGTGAAGCTGCAGGGGTAGGGGGAAACACCATATATTTT. Encoded protein: CASSEAAGVGGNTIYF.

The chain links TRBV6-1 to TRBJ2-7, with D possibly TRBD2 on 5 matching bases. V was cut by 2 bases and J by 6 bases, with 17 bases left in between. This CDR3 contains 15 residues. Germline CDR1 MNHNS, CDR2 SASEGT. CDR3 region: CASSERDPRGPEQYF. Written as DNA, the CDR3 is TGTGCCAGCAGTGAACGGGATCCTAGAGGCCCCGAGCAGTACTTC.

With respect to this clone: A much larger clone is a single base away; this may be a read error. The chain couples TRBV6-1 to TRBJ2-1; 14 nucleotides match TRBD2. The CDR3 is 16 amino acids. V lost 7 bases and J lost 9; bases outside the gene matches: 11. Germline V gives CDR1 MNHNS, CDR2 SASEGT. The chain's CDR3 is CASTRLAGGVGSEQFF. DNA of the CDR3: TGTGCCAGCACTCGACTAGCGGGGGGGGTTGGGAGTGAGCAGTTCTTC.

The sample holds a few counts of this clone. A read error is possible here, since a much larger clone lies one base away. Other DNA sequences in this specimen translate into the identical CDR3. The chain has TRBV7-9 and TRBJ1-1; perhaps TRBD1 as D (6 bases). V shed 5 bases and J shed 7 bases, with 14 bases lying between them. From germline, CDR1 is SEHNR and CDR2 FQNEAQ (reference sequence). This CDR3 contains 13 residues. In DNA, the CDR3 is TGTGCCAGCAGCCGACAGGAGGGTATTGAAGCTTTCTTT. Amino acid sequence: CASSRQEGIEAFF. Together with reference TRBV7-9 and TRBJ1-1, the CDR3 gives the full variable domain: DTGVSQNPRHKITKRGQNVTFRCDPISEHNRLYWYRQTLGQGPEFLTYFQNEAQLEKSRLLSDRFSAERPKGSFSTLEIQRTEQGDSAMYLCASSRQEGIEAFFGQGTRLTVV.

About this clone itself: A read error is possible here, since a much larger clone lies one base away. This sample includes further DNA sequences coding for the same CDR3. The gene calls are TRBV14 and TRBJ2-7; a possible D gene is TRBD2 (6 bases). CDR1 and CDR2 (germline): SGHDN, FVKESK. The CDR3 consists of 16 residues. Trimming removed 4 bases from V and 0 bases from J, with 16 bases in between. CDR3 protein: CASSPLGGGLSYEQYF. In nucleotides, the CDR3 is TGTGCCAGCAGCCCCCTGGGAGGTGGCCTCTCCTACGAGCAGTACTTC.